Reported below is one TCR beta chain. As yet, its antigen is unknown. The sample belongs to a study of OX40 agonist ivuxolimab in advanced cancers. Study as a whole: The treatment was a fully human IgG2 OX40 agonist, ivuxolimab. Every 2 weeks, patients received ivuxolimab intravenously, dosed at 0.01 to 10 mg/kg. Dose-escalation patients' cancers were hepatocellular carcinoma, melanoma, renal cell or head and neck cancer.

V was clipped by 3 bases and J by 0 bases, with 12 bases between them. The CDR3 consists of 16 residues. The germline V gene has CDR1 SNHLY and CDR2 FYNNEI. Here immunoSEQ multiplex PCR was the method, and the copy in TCRdb shows in-frame clones only, minus some. The table records around 94,000 clones, more than 75% of them present only once. Study-level findings and limits: Expanded clones were, on average, more numerous in CD8+ T cells than in CD4+.

The V and J genes are TRBV2 and TRBJ2-4; D unresolved. This receptor was identified in an adult with an advanced solid tumor such as melanoma, head and neck, liver or kidney cancer. Sequenced material: CD4+ or CD8+ T cells sorted from blood, taken in a trial of the OX40 agonist ivuxolimab. The DNA of the CDR3 is TGTGCCAGCAGTGAGCCCCCCCAATTAGCCAAAAACATTCAGTACTTC. This translates into CASSEPPQLAKNIQYF.